The rows below give T cell receptor beta chains drawn from one sample of a study of OX40 agonist ivuxolimab in advanced cancers. Clones were read by immunoSEQ multiplex PCR, and TCRdb kept only the in-frame ones, dropping some. Altogether 47,000 or so clones are present, more than 85% being singletons, with the ten largest covering around 11%. This sample comprised CD4+ or CD8+ T cells sorted from blood, obtained in a trial of the OX40 agonist ivuxolimab. Source of these receptors: an adult with an advanced solid tumor such as melanoma, head and neck, liver or kidney cancer. Both conserved end residues are part of each CDR3. A D gene is named only where the DNA matches it firmly. Size is stated for part of the rows, as once, few or many counts, or as a class when the clone is expanded.

>TRBV14|-|TRBD1|TRBJ1-3
CASSQDLWRDRASGNTIYF
TGTGCCAGCAGCCAAGATTTATGGCGAGACAGGGCCTCTGGAAACACCATATATTTT
>TRBV21-1|-|-|TRBJ1-1
CASSPGQAGDTEAFF
TGTGCCAGCAGCCCCGGACAGGCGGGGGACACTGAAGCTTTCTTT
>TRBV27|-|TRBD2|TRBJ2-3
CATTLGTSGADTQYF
TGTGCCACCACACTTGGGACTAGCGGTGCAGATACGCAGTATTTT
>TRBV6-5|once|-|TRBJ1-2
CASGDYGYTF
TGTGCCAGCGGCGACTATGGCTACACCTTC
>TRBV2|-|-|TRBJ1-5
CASSEMGSAQPQHF
TGTGCCAGCAGTGAAATGGGGTCCGCTCAGCCCCAGCATTTT
>TRBV28|-|TRBD2|TRBJ2-1
CASSLWGSGNTLEQFF
TGTGCCAGCAGTTTATGGGGTAGCGGGAACACCCTTGAGCAGTTCTTC
>TRBV19|once|-|TRBJ2-2
CASTGRENTGELFF
TGTGCCAGTACCGGACGGGAGAACACCGGGGAGCTGTTTTTT
>TRBV4-1|-|TRBD1|TRBJ1-2
CASSQEDRANYGYTF
TGCGCCAGCAGCCAAGAGGACAGGGCGAACTATGGCTACACCTTC
>TRBV7-3|-|-|TRBJ2-1
CASSTRAYNEQFF
TGTGCCAGCAGCACCCGGGCGTACAATGAGCAGTTCTTC
>TRBV27|-|-|TRBJ2-7
CASSPTATYEQYF
TGTGCCAGCAGTCCCACGGCCACCTACGAGCAGTACTTC
>TRBV14|-|-|TRBJ2-7
CASIEGLYEQYF
TGTGCCAGCATTGAGGGTCTCTACGAGCAGTACTTC
>TRBV7-9|-|-|TRBJ1-2
CASTRPGTNYGYTF
TGTGCCAGCACCCGACCCGGGACAAACTATGGCTACACCTTC
>TRBV6-5|-|-|TRBJ1-1
CASSQGNTEAFF
TGTGCCTCCAGCCAGGGGAACACTGAAGCTTTCTTT
>TRBV7-9|-|-|TRBJ1-1
CASSPEWGPEAFF
TGTGCCAGCAGCCCCGAATGGGGGCCTGAAGCTTTCTTT
>TRBV5-4|-|TRBD2|TRBJ2-7
CASSRLAGGSYEQYF
TGTGCCAGCAGCCGTTTGGCGGGAGGTTCCTACGAGCAGTACTTC
>TRBV19|-|-|TRBJ1-4
CASSTNRIPTTNEKLFF
TGTGCCAGTAGTACGAACAGGATTCCCACAACTAATGAAAAACTGTTTTTT
>TRBV11-3|-|TRBD2|TRBJ2-3
CASSSYRAGEEDTQYF
TGTGCCAGCAGCTCCTATCGGGCGGGAGAGGAAGATACGCAGTATTTT
>TRBV9|-|TRBD2|TRBJ2-1
CASSPGGASGNIYNEQFF
TGTGCCAGCAGCCCCGGTGGGGCTAGCGGGAATATCTACAATGAGCAGTTCTTC
>TRBV18|-|-|TRBJ2-5
CASSPRGYQETQYF
TGTGCCAGCTCACCACGAGGGTACCAAGAGACCCAGTACTTC
>TRBV7-6|-|TRBD1|TRBJ2-1
CASSAEGQFYNEQFF
TGTGCTAGCAGCGCCGAGGGACAGTTTTACAATGAGCAGTTCTTC
>TRBV15|-|TRBD2|TRBJ2-4
CATSRDGREENIQYF
TGTGCCACCAGCAGAGATGGGAGGGAAGAAAACATTCAGTACTTC
>TRBV19|-|TRBD1|TRBJ2-7
CASSNSGGSYEQYF
TGTGCCAGTAGTAATTCAGGGGGTTCCTACGAGCAGTACTTC
>TRBV5-6|-|TRBD1|TRBJ1-1
CASSYPPGTGGSEAFF
TGTGCCAGCAGTTATCCACCCGGGACAGGGGGATCTGAAGCTTTCTTT
>TRBV10-3|-|-|TRBJ2-7
CAISEAPSYEQYF
TGTGCCATCAGTGAGGCGCCTAGCTACGAGCAGTACTTC
>TRBV9|-|TRBD1|TRBJ2-3
CASSVEGQGTDTQYF
TGTGCCAGCAGCGTAGAGGGACAGGGCACAGATACGCAGTATTTT
>TRBV7-6|-|TRBD1|TRBJ2-2
CASSFTAETGGYTGELFF
TGTGCCAGCAGCTTCACCGCCGAGACAGGGGGCTACACCGGGGAGCTGTTTTTT
>TRBV6-6|-|-|TRBJ2-3
CASSYRWDFTDTQYF
TGTGCCAGCAGTTATAGGTGGGATTTTACAGATACGCAGTATTTT
>TRBV4-1|once|-|TRBJ2-7
CASSQGIGDEQYF
TGCGCCAGCAGCCAGGGTATCGGGGACGAGCAGTACTTC
>TRBV5-1|-|-|TRBJ2-3
CASSPMGTDTQYF
TGCGCCAGCAGCCCCATGGGGACAGATACGCAGTATTTT
>TRBV7-9|-|TRBD2|TRBJ2-1
CASSQLGGTSGRPNEQFF
TGTGCCAGCAGCCAACTAGGGGGGACTAGCGGGAGGCCCAATGAGCAGTTCTTC
>TRBV30|-|TRBD1|TRBJ1-2
CAWRGDRIYYGYTF
TGTGCCTGGAGGGGGGACAGGATCTATTATGGCTACACCTTC
>TRBV11-1|-|TRBD2|TRBJ2-5
CASSYRTSGEQETQYF
TGTGCCAGCAGTTATCGGACTAGCGGAGAACAAGAGACCCAGTACTTC
>TRBV18|once|-|TRBJ2-1
CASSPPVASSYNEQFF
TGTGCCAGCTCACCACCAGTTGCTAGCTCCTACAATGAGCAGTTCTTC
>TRBV7-9|-|-|TRBJ1-2
CASGWVGGYTF
TGTGCCAGCGGGTGGGTAGGTGGCTACACCTTC
>TRBV7-9|-|TRBD1|TRBJ1-4
CASTWTGQREKLFF
TGTGCCAGCACCTGGACAGGGCAGAGGGAAAAACTGTTTTTT
>TRBV19|-|TRBD1|TRBJ2-7
CASSMGTGNYEQYF
TGTGCCAGTAGTATGGGGACAGGGAACTACGAGCAGTACTTC
>TRBV4-1|-|TRBD2|TRBJ2-7
CASSQMGLAGVYEQYF
TGCGCCAGCAGCCAAATGGGACTAGCGGGAGTTTACGAGCAGTACTTC
>TRBV19|few|-|TRBJ1-6
CASSLSRPANSPLHF
TGTGCCAGTAGCCTATCCCGCCCGGCAAATTCACCCCTCCACTTT
>TRBV5-1|-|TRBD1|TRBJ1-2
CASSLGQGSNYGYTF
TGCGCCAGCAGCTTGGGACAGGGATCTAACTATGGCTACACCTTC
>TRBV2|-|-|TRBJ2-5
CASSSAEQRSQETQYF
TGTGCCAGCAGTTCCGCCGAACAGAGATCCCAAGAGACCCAGTACTTC
>TRBV7-9|-|-|TRBJ2-3
CASSPAASTDTQYF
TGTGCCAGCAGCCCAGCGGCTAGCACAGATACGCAGTATTTT
>TRBV4-1|-|-|TRBJ2-1
CASSQEGSYNEQFF
TGCGCCAGCAGCCAAGAAGGGTCCTACAATGAGCAGTTCTTC
>TRBV6-5|-|-|TRBJ1-2
CASSYLPRQSYGYTF
TGTGCCAGCAGTTACCTTCCCAGACAGAGCTATGGCTACACCTTC
>TRBV9|-|-|TRBJ2-7
CASSALDRSYEQYF
TGTGCCAGCAGCGCTCTTGACAGGTCCTACGAGCAGTACTTC
>TRBV7-9|-|-|TRBJ2-7
CASSLSGDSYEQYF
TGTGCCAGCAGCTTATCGGGGGATTCCTACGAGCAGTACTTC
>TRBV27|-|TRBD2|TRBJ2-7
CASSPGGPHEQYF
TGTGCCAGCAGTCCGGGAGGGCCACACGAGCAGTACTTC
>TRBV4-1|-|-|TRBJ1-4
CASSQRTTGREKLFF
TGCGCCAGCAGCCAACGGACGACGGGGAGGGAAAAACTGTTTTTT